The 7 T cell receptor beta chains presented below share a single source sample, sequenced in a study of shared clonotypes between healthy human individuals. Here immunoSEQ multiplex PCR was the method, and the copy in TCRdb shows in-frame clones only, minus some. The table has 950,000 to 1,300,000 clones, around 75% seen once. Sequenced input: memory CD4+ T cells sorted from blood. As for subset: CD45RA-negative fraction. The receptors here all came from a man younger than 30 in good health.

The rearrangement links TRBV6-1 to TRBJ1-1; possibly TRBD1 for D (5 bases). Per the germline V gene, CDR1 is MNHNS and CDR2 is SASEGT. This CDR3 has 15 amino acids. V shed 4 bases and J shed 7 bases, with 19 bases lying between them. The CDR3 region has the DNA TGTGCCAGCAGTGGCCGGGACTCCTTGTTGGGTGAAGCTTTCTTT. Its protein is CASSGRDSLLGEAFF.

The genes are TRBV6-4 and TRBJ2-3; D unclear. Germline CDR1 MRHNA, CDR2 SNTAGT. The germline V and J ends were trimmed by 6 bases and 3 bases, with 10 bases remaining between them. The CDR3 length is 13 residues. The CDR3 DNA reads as TGTGCCAGCAGGGGCCGAAATACAGATACGCAGTATTTT. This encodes CASRGRNTDTQYF.

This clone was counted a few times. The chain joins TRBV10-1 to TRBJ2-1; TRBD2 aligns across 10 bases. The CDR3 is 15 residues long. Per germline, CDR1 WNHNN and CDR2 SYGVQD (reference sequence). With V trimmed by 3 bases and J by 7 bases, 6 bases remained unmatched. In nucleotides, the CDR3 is TGCGCCAGCAGTGACCCTAGCGGGAGTCCGAATGAGCAGTTCTTC. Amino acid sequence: CASSDPSGSPNEQFF.

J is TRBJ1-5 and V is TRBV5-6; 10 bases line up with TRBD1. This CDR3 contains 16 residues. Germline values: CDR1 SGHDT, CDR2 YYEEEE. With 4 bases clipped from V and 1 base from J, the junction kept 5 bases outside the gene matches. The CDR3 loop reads CASSEGTGASNQPQHF. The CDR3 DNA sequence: TGTGCCAGCAGCGAAGGGACAGGGGCGAGCAATCAGCCCCAGCATTTT.

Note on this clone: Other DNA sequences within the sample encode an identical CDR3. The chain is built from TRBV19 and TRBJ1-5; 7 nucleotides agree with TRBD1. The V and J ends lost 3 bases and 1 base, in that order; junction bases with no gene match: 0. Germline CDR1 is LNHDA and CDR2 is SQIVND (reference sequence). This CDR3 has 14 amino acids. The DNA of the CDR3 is TGTGCCAGTAGTATGACAGGGAGCAATCAGCCCCAGCATTTT. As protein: CASSMTGSNQPQHF.

For the CDR3, the DNA is TGTGCCAGCAGAGAGACCGAAGGGCGGGCAGATACGCAGTATTTT. It translates to CASRETEGRADTQYF. The genes are TRBV2 and TRBJ2-3, with D perhaps matching TRBD2 (5 bases). The germline V and J ends were trimmed by 6 bases and 4 bases, with 17 bases remaining between them. Germline values: CDR1 SNHLY, CDR2 FYNNEI. The length of the CDR3 is 15 residues.

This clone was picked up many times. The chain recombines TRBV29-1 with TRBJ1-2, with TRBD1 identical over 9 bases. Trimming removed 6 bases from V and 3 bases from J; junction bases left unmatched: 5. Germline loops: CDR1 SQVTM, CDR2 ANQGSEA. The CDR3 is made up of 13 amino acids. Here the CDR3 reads CSVDRGSDYGYTF. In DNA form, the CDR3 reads TGCAGCGTCGACAGGGGGTCGGACTATGGCTACACCTTC.